This T cell receptor beta chain emerged from a study of neoadjuvant nivolumab and ipilimumab in lung cancer. Background on the study: The combination arm added day-1 ipilimumab 1 mg/kg to nivolumab 3 mg/kg on days 1, 15, 29.

Using immunoSEQ multiplex PCR, the repertoire was profiled, and TCRdb retains in-frame clones only, with some absent. The sample includes 40,000 to 60,000 clones, about 89% of them seen just once. The CDR3 length is 14 residues. Germline values: CDR1 SGHRS, CDR2 YFSETQ. J was trimmed by 3 bases and V by 7 bases; bases with no gene match: 8. Study-wide results and caveats: Compared with tumor-adjacent uninvolved lung, resected tumors showed greater richness and clonality.

About this clone itself: Its antigen is undetermined.

Sequencing used blood, obtained before neoadjuvant nivolumab, alone or with ipilimumab. This TCR was recovered from an adult with non-small cell lung cancer. Some clones in this sample may be carry-over from other donors' samples. The chain couples TRBV5-1 to TRBJ2-7, with TRBD1 identical over 9 bases. Written as DNA, the CDR3 is TGCGCCAGCCATAGAGAGACAGGGGGCTACGAGCAGTACTTC. It is translated as CASHRETGGYEQYF.